Presented here are 19 T cell receptor beta chains from one specimen sequenced in a study of blood T cell repertoires in COVID-19. Produced via immunoSEQ multiplex PCR; TCRdb's table is partial and in-frame only. Here the sample spans approximately 100,000 clones, around nine tenths being singletons. What was sequenced was peripheral blood. These receptors originate from a man aged 45 to 65 with acute or convalescent COVID-19.

This clone was detected a few times. This rearrangement joins TRBV19 to TRBJ1-5, with 8 nucleotides matching TRBD1. V trimming: 3 bases; J trimming: 8 bases; junction bases outside the gene matches: 6. The CDR3 is made up of 14 amino acids. From germline, CDR1 is LNHDA and CDR2 SQIVND (reference sequence). The CDR3 loop reads CASSIGQGYEPQHF. DNA of the CDR3: TGTGCCAGTAGTATCGGACAGGGTTATGAGCCCCAGCATTTT.

This clone was picked up one time. V and J are TRBV7-3 and TRBJ1-2; the D gene is possibly TRBD1 (6 bases). The CDR3 covers 13 residues. V lost 5 bases and J 2 bases, leaving 9 bases between the germline ends. The germline V gene has CDR1 SGHTA and CDR2 FQGTGA. CDR3 region: CASSADRNYGYTF. In DNA, the CDR3 is TGTGCCAGCAGCGCCGACAGGAACTATGGCTACACCTTC.

This clone occurred once. The chain links TRBV2 to TRBJ2-3; 10 bases align to TRBD2. V shed 4 bases and J 5 bases; nucleotides not matched to a gene: 6. This CDR3 spans 15 amino acids. The germline V gene has CDR1 SNHLY and CDR2 FYNNEI. The chain's CDR3 is CASSGASGRVDTQYF. DNA of the CDR3: TGTGCCAGCAGTGGGGCTAGCGGGAGAGTAGATACGCAGTATTTT.

The genes are TRBV5-1 and TRBJ1-4, with D unclear. The V and J ends lost 0 bases and 4 bases respectively, with 7 bases between them. Germline V gene lookup returns CDR1 SGHRS and CDR2 YFSETQ. The CDR3 has 14 residues. In DNA, the CDR3 is TGCGCCAGCAGCTTGGGCGGATTTAATGAAAAACTGTTTTTT. This translates into CASSLGGFNEKLFF.

This clone is a singleton in its sample. The chain carries TRBV4-2 and TRBJ2-7; 13 bases match TRBD2. Germline V lookup: CDR1 LGHNA, CDR2 YNFKEQ. This CDR3 is 17 amino acids long. J lost 2 bases, V lost 4 bases, and 8 bases had no gene match. This chain's CDR3 is CASSRNPGLAGTYEQYF. The CDR3 DNA reads TGTGCCAGCAGCCGGAACCCGGGACTAGCGGGGACCTACGAGCAGTACTTC.

This clone was picked up many times. The chain is built from TRBV5-4 and TRBJ1-2; TRBD1 matches 11 bases. With 5 bases clipped from V and 3 bases from J, the junction kept 9 bases outside the gene matches. Per germline, CDR1 SGHNT and CDR2 YYREEE (reference sequence). The length of the CDR3 is 16 residues. CDR3 nucleotide sequence: TGTGCCAGCAGTCGCACCGGGACAGGGGGGGACTATGGCTACACCTTC. Its translation is CASSRTGTGGDYGYTF. Full variable domain (remainder filled in from reference TRBV5-4 and TRBJ1-2): ETGVTQSPTHLIKTRGQQVTLRCSSQSGHNTVSWYQQALGQGPQFIFQYYREEENGRGNFPPRFSGLQFPNYSSELNVNALELDDSALYLCASSRTGTGGDYGYTFGSGTRLTVV.

This chain joins TRBV5-4 and TRBJ2-7, with D tentatively TRBD1 (6 bases). V was shortened by 2 bases and J by 5 bases, with 14 bases between the two germline ends. This CDR3 contains 14 residues. Germline values: CDR1 SGHNT, CDR2 YYREEE (reference sequence). The DNA of the CDR3 is TGTGCCAGCAGCTTACGGACAGAATCAAACGAGCAGTACTTC. Its protein is CASSLRTESNEQYF.

V usage is TRBV2 and J usage is TRBJ1-1; tentative D call: TRBD1 (5 bases). The CDR3 is 13 amino acids. Trimming left V 2 bases short and J 5 bases short, with 9 bases between. Looked up from germline, CDR1 is SNHLY and CDR2 is FYNNEI. The CDR3 loop is CASSESGGTEAFF. The CDR3 DNA is TGTGCCAGCAGTGAATCTGGGGGGACTGAAGCTTTCTTT.

The genes are TRBV11-2 and TRBJ1-2, with D unclear. V was pared by 3 bases and J by 8 bases, with 10 bases between. From germline, CDR1 is SGHAT and CDR2 FQNNGV. This CDR3 has 12 residues. The CDR3, as DNA: TGTGCCAGCAGCTTGTCAGGTGACGGCTACACCTTC. Translated, it gives CASSLSGDGYTF.

The chain links TRBV2 to TRBJ2-7; 8 bases are a match to TRBD1. The CDR3 totals 15 residues. From germline, CDR1 is SNHLY and CDR2 FYNNEI. Losses at the gene ends were 7 bases for V and 6 bases for J; bases not matched to a gene: 14. CDR3 DNA sequence: TGTGCCAGCACTCCCGGAGGGACAGGTCGTCGCGAGCAGTACTTC. Translated: CASTPGGTGRREQYF.

The chain has TRBV6-5 and TRBJ1-2; D remains unclear. The V gene's germline CDR1 is MNHEY and CDR2 SVGAGI. V was cut by 6 bases and J by 4 bases, with 9 bases left in between. The CDR3 loop spans 12 amino acids. CDR3 sequence (DNA): TGTGCCAGCAGGGGCGAGTTCTATGGCTACACCTTC. The encoded protein is CASRGEFYGYTF.

The chain carries TRBV10-1 and TRBJ1-2, with D uncertain. CDR3 length equals 13 residues. The V end lost 2 bases, the J end lost 3 bases, and 7 bases lay between the germline ends. Germline V gives CDR1 WNHNN, CDR2 SYGVQD (reference sequence). This CDR3 is CASSEGLYYGYTF. CDR3 in DNA: TGCGCCAGCAGTGAGGGACTTTACTATGGCTACACCTTC.

V usage is TRBV6-5 and J usage is TRBJ1-3; possible D gene TRBD1, 5 bases. This CDR3 has 15 residues. V was shortened by 2 bases and J by 1 base, with 9 bases between the two germline ends. Germline values: CDR1 MNHEY, CDR2 SVGAGI. In DNA form, the CDR3 reads TGTGCCAGCAGTTACGACAGCGGGTCTGGAAACACCATATATTTT. It yields the protein CASSYDSGSGNTIYF.

This sequence joins TRBV6-5 and TRBJ2-5; a weak D match, TRBD2 (6 bases). The CDR3 is 15 residues long. The V end lost 5 bases, the J end lost 5 bases, and 18 bases lay between the germline ends. CDR1 is MNHEY, CDR2 SVGAGI, per germline. This CDR3 is CASSRDWGTLETQYF. Written as DNA, the CDR3 is TGTGCCAGCAGTAGGGACTGGGGGACCCTGGAGACCCAGTACTTC.

The chain has TRBV7-9 and TRBJ1-5, with 8 bases matching TRBD1. CDR3 length: 15 amino acids. Germline assignment: CDR1 SEHNR and CDR2 FQNEAQ (reference sequence). V was clipped by 2 bases and J by 2 bases; unmatched bases: 2. CDR3 sequence reads: CASSLWGQGNQPQHF. DNA of the CDR3: TGTGCCAGCAGCTTATGGGGACAGGGCAATCAGCCCCAGCATTTT.

V usage is TRBV19 and J usage is TRBJ2-7, with D possibly being TRBD1 (6 bases). Trimming took off 6 bases at V and 6 bases at J, with 18 bases between the two ends. Germline CDR1 is LNHDA and CDR2 is SQIVND (reference sequence). CDR3 length: 14 residues. Here the CDR3 reads CASSPTGALSEQYF. DNA for the CDR3: TGTGCCAGTAGCCCGACAGGTGCCCTTAGCGAGCAGTACTTC.

V usage is TRBV7-2 and J usage is TRBJ1-5, with TRBD1 matching over 8 bases. Germline CDR1 is SGHTA and CDR2 is FQGNSA. V was pared by 5 bases and J by 6 bases, with 9 bases of the junction left unmatched. The CDR3 runs 15 residues. This CDR3 reads CASSPGQGWFQPQHF. The CDR3 coding sequence is TGTGCCAGCAGCCCCGGACAGGGATGGTTTCAGCCCCAGCATTTT.

This clone was recorded once. V usage is TRBV2 and J usage is TRBJ2-1, with D tentatively TRBD2 (5 bases). The CDR3 spans 14 residues. Trimming shortened V by 6 bases and J by 3 bases, and 12 bases separated the two germline ends. Germline V gene sequence: CDR1 SNHLY, CDR2 FYNNEI. The CDR3 nucleotides are TGTGCCAGCAGCCCCTCGGGATTCTACAATGAGCAGTTCTTC. Protein sequence: CASSPSGFYNEQFF.

V gene TRBV3-1 (or the pseudogene TRBV3-2) combines with J gene TRBJ2-1, with D perhaps matching TRBD1 (7 bases). The CDR3 is 15 residues long. The V gene's germline CDR1 is LGHDT and CDR2 YNNKEL (reference sequence). Trimming shortened V by 6 bases and J by 3 bases, and 15 bases separated the two germline ends. In DNA form, the CDR3 reads TGTGCCAGCAGGAGAAAGCAGGGGGGCTACAATGAGCAGTTCTTC. This translates into CASRRKQGGYNEQFF.